This T cell receptor (beta chain) emerged from a study of blood T cell repertoires in COVID-19 (dated by TCRdb to about 2020). Some background on the complete study: Samples from collaborators originated in the United States, Italy and Spain and spanned both the acute and convalescent phases of COVID-19. Samples came from the ongoing ImmuneRACE study (first 160 participants) plus 1,254 subjects from 6 global collaborators. The material from the prospective study consisted of cDNA or gDNA derived from T cells, B-cell-depleted T cells, or PBMCs. Nearly every sample came with metadata listing a de-identified subject ID, COVID-19 status, age in years and sex. The repertoires were released in a freely available public database meant as a resource for research on the immune response to SARS-CoV-2. Where HLA class I and class II types were available, the types were taken from metadata supplied by the sample provider, not from assay-based typing. The dataset comprised deeply sampled blood TCRbeta repertoires from subjects exposed to, actively infected with, or recovered from COVID-19.

TCRbeta CDR3 regions were amplified from genomic DNA by means of the immunoSEQ Assay, a bias-controlled multiplex PCR. In the authors' own workflow: Nucleated cell counts per sample were estimated from amplification of reference gene primers within the assay. To quantify the absolute abundance of each unique TCRbeta CDR3 rearrangement, sequence reads were collapsed and filtered. Productive Simpson clonality was computed per sample as the square root of Simpson's diversity index over productive rearrangements. TCRdb's version of the immuneACCESS table is confined to in-frame rearrangements and falls short of the full clone set. An unresolved V gene accounts for under half of the shortfall where checked; the remainder is of unknown origin. V, J and clone size were drawn from that table, and D and trimming were deduced from the DNA. The sample table shows about 220,000 clones, and 80% are seen once. The top ten clonotypes cover about 5% of the sample.

Whole blood was collected in K2EDTA tubes by collaborating institutions according to the institutions' own protocols. For TCRbeta analysis, collaborators shipped samples in one of three forms: frozen whole blood, isolated PBMCs, or DNA extracted from either of those sample types. The paper's findings and limits, for the study overall: How much clinical and demographic metadata was included differed by source and by participant, and the metadata was provided uncurated.

To note about this clone: It has no known antigen specificity. The sample holds no much larger clone one base away, and base qualities are not on file.

The clonotype was recovered from a human donor in a cohort sampled during active COVID-19. Input material: peripheral blood.

The DNA sequence is given as TGTGCCATCGGGACAGGGGAACAGCCCCAGCATTTT. This encodes CAIGTGEQPQHF. This chain joins TRBV10-3 to TRBJ1-5, with 10 bases in between that match TRBD1. Per the germline V gene, ENHRY is the CDR1 and SYGVKD is the CDR2. Spanning cysteine to phenylalanine, the CDR3 consists of 12 amino acids. Left in the record is the CDR3 DNA by itself, 36 bases read in frame from the first base. Here V drops 8 bases and J drops 7 bases, and the junction holds 2 bases not matched to any gene.